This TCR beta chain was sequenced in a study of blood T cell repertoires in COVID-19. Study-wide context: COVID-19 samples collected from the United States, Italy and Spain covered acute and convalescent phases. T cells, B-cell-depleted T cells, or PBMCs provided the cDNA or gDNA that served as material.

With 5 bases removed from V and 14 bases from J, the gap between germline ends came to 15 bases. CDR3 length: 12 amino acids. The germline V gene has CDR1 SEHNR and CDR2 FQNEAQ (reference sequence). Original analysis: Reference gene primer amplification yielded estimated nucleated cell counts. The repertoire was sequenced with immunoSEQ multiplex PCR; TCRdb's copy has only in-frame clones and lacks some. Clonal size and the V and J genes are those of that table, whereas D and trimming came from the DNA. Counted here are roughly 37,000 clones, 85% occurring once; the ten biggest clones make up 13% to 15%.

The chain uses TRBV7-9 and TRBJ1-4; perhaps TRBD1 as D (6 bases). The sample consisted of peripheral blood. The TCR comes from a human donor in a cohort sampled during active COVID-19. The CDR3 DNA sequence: TGTGCCAGCAGCCGGGACACCCTTGGTCTGTTTTTT. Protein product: CASSRDTLGLFF.